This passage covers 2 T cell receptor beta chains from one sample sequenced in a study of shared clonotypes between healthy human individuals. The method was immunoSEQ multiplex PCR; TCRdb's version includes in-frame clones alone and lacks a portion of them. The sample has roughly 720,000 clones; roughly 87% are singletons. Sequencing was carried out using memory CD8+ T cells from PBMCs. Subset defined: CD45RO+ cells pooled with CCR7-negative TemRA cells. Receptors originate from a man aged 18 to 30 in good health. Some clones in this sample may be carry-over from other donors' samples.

CDR3: CASSEWMDRGNYGYTF. CDR3 coding DNA: TGTGCCAGCAGTGAATGGATGGACAGGGGAAACTATGGCTACACCTTC. V and J are TRBV6-1 and TRBJ1-2; the match to TRBD1 covers 9 bases. Trimming cost V 2 bases and J 2 bases; bases outside gene matches: 6. Germline V CDR1 and CDR2: MNHNS, SASEGT. The CDR3 spans 16 residues.

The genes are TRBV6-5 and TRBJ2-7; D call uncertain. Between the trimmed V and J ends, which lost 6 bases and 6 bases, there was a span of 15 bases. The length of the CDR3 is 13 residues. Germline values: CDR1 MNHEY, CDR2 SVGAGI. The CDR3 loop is CASRLLQGGEQYF. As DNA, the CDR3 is TGTGCCAGCAGACTCCTCCAAGGTGGCGAGCAGTACTTC.